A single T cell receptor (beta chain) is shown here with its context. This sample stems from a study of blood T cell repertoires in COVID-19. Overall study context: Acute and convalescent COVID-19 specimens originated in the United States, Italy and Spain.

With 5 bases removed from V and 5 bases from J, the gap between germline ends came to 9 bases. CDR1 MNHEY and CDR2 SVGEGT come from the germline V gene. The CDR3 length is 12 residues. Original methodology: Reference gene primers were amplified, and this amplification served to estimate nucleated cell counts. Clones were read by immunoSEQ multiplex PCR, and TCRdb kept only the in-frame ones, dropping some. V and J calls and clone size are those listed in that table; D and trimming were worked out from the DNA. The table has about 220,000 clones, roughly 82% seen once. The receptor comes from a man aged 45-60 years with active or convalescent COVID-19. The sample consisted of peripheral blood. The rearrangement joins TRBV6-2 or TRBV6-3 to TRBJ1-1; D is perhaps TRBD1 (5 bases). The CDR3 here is CASSLRGTEAFF. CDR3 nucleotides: TGTGCCAGCAGTCTCCGGGGGACTGAAGCTTTCTTT.